Listed here are 17 T cell receptor beta chains from one sample, sequenced in a study of read filtering for tumor transcriptome and immune sequencing. The library was built from around 400 ng RNA with molecular barcoded adaptors for alpha/delta and beta/gamma chains. Each CDR3 protein gets one entry after TCRdb re-called the reads with MiXCR. This sample yields around 65,000 distinct CDR3 sequences, of which under 20% are seen a single time; over 11% belongs to the top ten. Sequenced sample: a population of CD138-negative cells sorted from bone marrow. Receptors were obtained from a donor aged 40 or older with multiple myeloma.

This rearrangement joins TRBV20-1 to TRBJ2-1; TRBD2 matches at 12 bases. This CDR3 comprises 16 residues. Trimming removed 2 bases from V and 9 bases from J; junction bases left unmatched: 11. Per germline, CDR1 DFQATT and CDR2 SNEGSKA (reference sequence). In nucleotides, the CDR3 is TGCAGTGCTAGATCTCTGCGGACTAGCGGGAACAGTGAGCAGTTCTTC. Its translation is CSARSLRTSGNSEQFF.

This clonotype was counted at least ten times. The chain uses TRBV3-1 and TRBJ2-2; TRBD1 aligns across 10 bases. The CDR3 length is 16 residues. The V gene end was trimmed by 7 bases and the J gene end by 4 bases; junction bases not matched to a gene: 9. Germline CDR1 is LGHDT and CDR2 is YNNKEL (reference sequence). CDR3 residues: CASTKSDRGLTGELFF. The CDR3 coding sequence is TGTGCCAGCACCAAATCAGACAGGGGGCTCACCGGGGAGCTGTTTTTT.

The rearrangement uses TRBV19 and TRBJ1-5; D perhaps matches TRBD1 (5 bases). The CDR3 covers 16 residues. Germline assignment: CDR1 LNHDA and CDR2 SQIVND (reference sequence). The V end lost 8 bases, the J end lost 0 bases, and 17 bases lay between the germline ends. CDR3 in amino acids: CASLVSGQNSNQPQHF. In DNA, the CDR3 is TGTGCCAGTTTAGTCTCGGGGCAAAATAGCAATCAGCCCCAGCATTTT.

This rearrangement joins TRBV3-1 to TRBJ1-5, with D uncertain. CDR1 is LGHDT, CDR2 YNNKEL, per germline (reference sequence). This CDR3 region has 14 residues. Trimming left V 3 bases short and J 0 bases short, with 6 bases between. DNA of the CDR3: TGTGCCAGCAGCCAGTCGACTAGCAATCAGCCCCAGCATTTT. As protein: CASSQSTSNQPQHF.

This clonotype was seen ten or more times. The chain has TRBV5-1 and TRBJ2-5; D is perhaps TRBD2 (5 bases). This CDR3 spans 14 amino acids. Trimming cost V 4 bases and J 1 base, with 11 bases left between them. The V gene's germline CDR1 is SGHRS and CDR2 YFSETQ. The CDR3 DNA reads TGCGCCAGCAGCAACGGTCGGGGCCAAGAGACCCAGTACTTC. This translates into CASSNGRGQETQYF. The full variable domain, with the rest looked up from reference TRBV5-1 and TRBJ2-5, is KAGVTQTPRYLIKTRGQQVTLSCSPISGHRSVSWYQQTPGQGLQFLFEYFSETQRNKGNFPGRFSGRQFSNSRSEMNVSTLELGDSALYLCASSNGRGQETQYFGPGTRLLVL.

V is TRBV7-3 and J is TRBJ2-3; perhaps TRBD1 as D (5 bases). V lost 2 bases and J 8 bases, leaving 14 bases between the germline ends. There are 14 residues in the CDR3. The germline CDR1 and CDR2 sequences are SGHTA and FQGTGA. The CDR3 bases are TGTGCCAGCAGCTTATTAGGGGTGGCAGGTACGCAGTATTTT. Protein product: CASSLLGVAGTQYF.

The table lists this clonotype with many counts. The chain has TRBV28 and TRBJ1-1; maybe TRBD1 (5 bases). The CDR3 has 14 amino acids. Trimming pared 3 bases from V and 1 base from J, leaving 9 bases between. Germline values: CDR1 MDHEN, CDR2 SYDVKM. The CDR3 protein is CASSFRGENTEAFF. For the CDR3, the DNA is TGTGCCAGCAGTTTTCGGGGCGAGAACACTGAAGCTTTCTTT.

This clonotype has ten or more counts. At one boundary the junction diverges from the germline segment, which might be a read error. The chain joins TRBV5-1 to TRBJ2-5; tentatively, D is TRBD1 or TRBD2 (5 bases each). CDR3 length: 14 residues. Germline assignment: CDR1 SGHRS and CDR2 YFSETQ. CDR3 coding DNA: TGTGCTAGCAGCTTAGGATCAGGGAGAGAGACCCAGTACTTC. Protein sequence: CASSLGSGRETQYF.

There are many counts of this clonotype. V is TRBV5-1 and J is TRBJ2-7; D unclear. This CDR3 is built from 14 residues. V was pared by 0 bases and J by 2 bases, with 9 bases between. From germline, CDR1 is SGHRS and CDR2 YFSETQ. CDR3 bases: TGCGCCAGCAGCTTGGAAGGGCTAACCTACGAGCAGTACTTC. Residues: CASSLEGLTYEQYF.

In regard to this clonotype: A single base separates this from a much larger clone, so it may be a read error. V is TRBV3-1 and J is TRBJ2-7; 10 positions match TRBD1. The CDR3 has 13 residues. The V gene's germline CDR1 is LGHDT and CDR2 YNNKEL (reference sequence). V lost 5 bases, J lost 5 bases, and 3 bases stayed unmatched. The CDR3 sequence is CASSGDRGHEQYF. The CDR3 DNA reads TGTGCCAGCAGCGGGGACAGGGGCCACGAGCAGTACTTC.

This clonotype was seen many times. Sequence at one end of the junction differs from germline and may be a read error. The chain is built from TRBV7-7 and TRBJ2-1; D assignment may be TRBD1 or TRBD2 (6 bases each). This CDR3 spans 12 amino acids. CDR1 SSHAT and CDR2 FNYEAQ come from the germline V gene (reference sequence). The CDR3 DNA reads TGTGCTAGCAGCCCCGGAGGGACACAGCAGTTCTTC. It specifies CASSPGGTQQFF.

The chain joins TRBV11-3 to TRBJ2-2; D remains unclear. Germline V gene lookup returns CDR1 SGHNT and CDR2 YENEEA. CDR3 length equals 16 residues. V was shortened by 3 bases and J by 5 bases, with 16 bases between the two germline ends. The CDR3 is CASSFFSSAGTGELFF. DNA of the CDR3: TGTGCCAGCAGCTTTTTTTCTTCTGCCGGAACCGGGGAGCTGTTTTTT.

Only a few counts were recorded for this clonotype. The chain couples TRBV11-2 to TRBJ2-5; possible D gene TRBD1, 6 bases. Germline V gene lookup returns CDR1 SGHAT and CDR2 FQNNGV. The CDR3 extends over 16 amino acids. Trimming removed 1 base at V and 5 bases at J, with 17 bases between. The DNA for the CDR3 is TGTGCCAGCAGCTTAGCGTCTGGAAGCCAGGGGGAGACCCAGTACTTC. Translated: CASSLASGSQGETQYF.

Comments on this clonotype: One junction end disagrees with the germline gene, perhaps due to a read error. This chain links TRBV7-2 with TRBJ1-5; D may be TRBD1 (5 bases). This CDR3 contains 15 residues. Per germline, CDR1 SGHTA and CDR2 FQGNSA. The CDR3 DNA sequence: TGTGCCAGCAGCTTAGTTCAGACCGGGGGTCAGCCCCTGCATTTT. Translation gives CASSLVQTGGQPLHF. Combining the CDR3 with reference TRBV7-2 and TRBJ1-5 gives the whole variable domain GAGVSQSPSNKVTEKGKDVELRCDPISGHTALYWYRQSLGQGLEFLIYFQGNSAPDKSGLPSDRFSAERTGGSVSTLTIQRTQQEDSAVYLCASSLVQTGGQPLHFGDGTRLSIL.

The chain employs TRBV28 and TRBJ2-1, with TRBD2 as a possible D gene (5 bases). Germline values: CDR1 MDHEN, CDR2 SYDVKM. The CDR3 is 14 residues long. The CDR3 coding sequence is TGTGCGTGCAGTTTCCAGCGGTCCTACAATGAGCAGTTCTTC. The encoded protein is CACSFQRSYNEQFF.

This clonotype was seen at least ten times. The J gene is TRBJ2-3, the V gene TRBV10-3; D gene uncertain. Germline assignment: CDR1 ENHRY and CDR2 SYGVKD. The CDR3 sequence is 13 residues long. Trimming left V 2 bases short and J 1 base short, with 4 bases between. The CDR3 here is CAISERGTDTQYF. The CDR3 DNA sequence: TGTGCCATCAGTGAGCGGGGCACAGATACGCAGTATTTT.

Many counts were recorded for this clonotype. V usage is TRBV6-1 and J usage is TRBJ1-5; TRBD1 matches at 9 bases. V lost 5 bases, J lost 5 bases, and 4 bases stayed unmatched. There are 14 residues in the CDR3. Per germline, CDR1 MNHNS and CDR2 SASEGT. In DNA, the CDR3 is TGTGCCAGCAGTTACGACAGGGGGGATCAGCCCCAGCATTTT. This codes for CASSYDRGDQPQHF.